The subject of this entry is one T cell receptor beta chain. The antigen this receptor binds is unknown. Base-call qualities are not available, and no considerably larger clone is one nucleotide away. These data are taken from a study of STAT5B mutations in CD4+ large granular lymphocyte leukemia (dated by TCRdb to 2022 to 2024). About the full investigation: Among healthy controls, the CDR3 'QG' motif was associated with a particular HLA allele. The study compared the TCRbeta repertoires of patients with CD4+ T-cell large granular lymphocyte leukemia against those of healthy blood donors. Flow cytometry on FACSCanto II or FACSVerse showed that the purified fractions were more than 95% pure among lymphocytes.

Overall study outcomes, separate from this receptor: The data were not HLA-matched, and the higher clonality in CD4+ T-LGLL than in CD8+ T-LGLL could be due to the relatively small sample size. CD4-sorted patient repertoires appeared more clonal than healthy CD4+ repertoires, and this difference persisted after removing the putative leukemic clones. Main leukemic clonotypes were private to each patient, although about 25% appeared at low frequency in other patients' non-leukemic repertoires.

Buffy coats from under 40 blood donors, supplied by the Finnish Red Cross blood service, were used as healthy controls. All TCR-sequenced material derived from peripheral blood: patient blood samples and healthy donor buffy coats. Peripheral blood mononuclear cells were isolated by Ficoll-Hypaque gradient centrifugation. CD4+ cells were magnetically purified from the buffy coats of healthy controls. Genomic DNA was extracted using the Gentra Puregene Cell and Tissue kit, and a Qubit 2.0 fluorometer was used to quantify it. The immunoSEQ assay at survey resolution was applied to genomic DNA for sequencing of TCRbeta rearrangements. As for how the authors treated the data: In the TCR sequencing data, the lowest productive clonotype frequency that could be detected was 2.59 x 10-5. Only productive TCRbeta rearrangements, defined as complete and in-frame sequences, were included in the analyses. Simpson clonality, calculated in the immunoSEQ Analyzer version 3.0, was used as the measure of sample clonality. Clones were categorized by frequency as very rare, small, medium, large (1-20%) or hyperexpanded (>20%). Generation probabilities were estimated with OLGA 1.2.3, V-gene circos plots were made with VDJtools, specificities were searched in VDJdb, and CDR3 motifs were identified with GLIPH. TCRdb limited this immuneACCESS table to in-frame rearrangements with V and J called. A share of clones is missing; checked studies link under half to unresolved V genes, and the rest is unexplained. That table is the source of V, J and clone size, and D and trimming were worked out from the DNA. Recorded for this sample are around 34,000 clones; about 82% of them occurred a single time. The biggest ten clones account for 1% to 1.5% of the sample.

The origin of this receptor is a human donor in good health. The sequenced sample consisted of CD4+ T cells from blood buffy coats.

The nucleotide sequence reads as follows: TGTGCCAGCTCACCACGGTCAGACTCGGAACAGCCCCAGCATTTT. Its amino acids are CASSPRSDSEQPQHF. The rearrangement combines TRBV18 with TRBJ1-5; no D segment can be confidently identified. Based on the germline V gene, the CDR1 and CDR2 sequences are KGHSH and LQKENI. The V and J ends are trimmed by 1 base and 7 bases, leaving 14 bases between them. Counted from cysteine to phenylalanine, this CDR3 has 15 amino acids. The CDR3 DNA has 45 bases and is translated from base 1.